This is a list of T cell receptor beta chains from one sample in a study of response to subunit inactivated influenza vaccine. TCRdb reprocessed the RT-PCR reads with MiXCR, giving one entry per CDR3 protein. The sample has about 480,000 distinct CDR3 sequences, around 25% seen once. Material: CD4+ T cells sorted from PBMCs, obtained more than 4 days after vaccination. These receptors came from a man aged 50-59 years who received an inactivated influenza vaccine. Each CDR3 is given with its conserved first and last residue. A D gene is named only where the DNA matches it firmly. Rows may omit the clone size; those that give it use once, few, many or a size class.

J | size | D | V | DNA | CDR3
TRBJ1-3 | few | - | TRBV6-5 | TGTGCCAGCAGTTACTCGATAAGGGTTGGAAACACCATATATTTT | CASSYSIRVGNTIYF
TRBJ2-3 | - | - | TRBV9 | TGTGCCAGCAGCGTAGGGGCTGGCCCCACCTACACAGATACGCAGTATTTT | CASSVGAGPTYTDTQYF
TRBJ2-5 | few | TRBD2 | TRBV10-3 | TGTGCCATCAGTGAGTCTTTATCGGGGAGCGGGGGTCTCCAAGAGACCCAGTACTTC | CAISESLSGSGGLQETQYF
TRBJ2-7 | - | - | TRBV12-3/TRBV12-4 | TGTGCCAGCAGTTTAGGAGGGCCTACCTACGAGCAGTACTTC | CASSLGGPTYEQYF
TRBJ2-1 | few | TRBD1 | TRBV7-9 | TGTGCCAGCAGCTTACAAGGGACAGGGGGCAGAGATGAGCAGTTCTTC | CASSLQGTGGRDEQFF
TRBJ2-2 | few | TRBD2 | TRBV7-7 | TGTGCCAGCAGCCCAAATTCTAGGACTAGCGGGACGAACACCGGGGAGCTGTTTTTT | CASSPNSRTSGTNTGELFF
TRBJ1-5 | - | TRBD1 | TRBV6-1 | TGTGCCAGCAGTGGGACAGGAAGCAATCAGCCCCAGCATTTT | CASSGTGSNQPQHF
TRBJ2-7 | - | - | TRBV7-8 | TGTGCCAGCAGCTTAAAAGGTGGGACATCCGAGCAGTACTTC | CASSLKGGTSEQYF
TRBJ2-3 | - | TRBD1 | TRBV29-1 | TGCAGCGGGTTCACAGGGGCCGGCGATACGCAGTATTTT | CSGFTGAGDTQYF
TRBJ2-1 | - | TRBD1 | TRBV5-1 | TGCGCCAGCAGCTTGTTTGGGACAGGGGGGCATGAGCAGTTCTTC | CASSLFGTGGHEQFF
TRBJ2-7 | many | TRBD2 | TRBV20-1 | TGCAGTGCTGGATTTTTGGGACTAGCGGGAGGATACGAGCAGTACTTC | CSAGFLGLAGGYEQYF
TRBJ2-1 | - | TRBD2 | TRBV4-1 | TGCGCCAGCAGCCAAGGACTAGCGCACAGGAGCTCCTACAATGAGCAGTTCTTC | CASSQGLAHRSSYNEQFF
TRBJ2-7 | few | - | TRBV11-2 | TGTGCCAGCAGCTTTCAGGGAAACCACGAGCAGTACTTC | CASSFQGNHEQYF
TRBJ1-1 | few | TRBD1 | TRBV11-2 | TGTGCCAGCAGCGCCAGGGGGGAGGCTGAAGCTTTCTTT | CASSARGEAEAFF
TRBJ2-7 | few | - | TRBV6-2/TRBV6-3 | TGTGCCAGCAGGGACTACGAGCAGTACTTC | CASRDYEQYF
TRBJ1-4 | few | - | TRBV20-1 | TGCAGTGCTAGAGATGGAAAGGGTACGGAAAAACTGTTTTTT | CSARDGKGTEKLFF
TRBJ1-1 | - | TRBD1 | TRBV10-3 | TGTGCCATCAGTGATGGGACAGGGGGAAAAACTGAAGCTTTCTTT | CAISDGTGGKTEAFF
TRBJ2-1 | - | - | TRBV20-1 | TGCAGTGCTAGAGCGAGGGTAGGTTCGTTCTTC | CSARARVGSFF
TRBJ2-7 | - | - | TRBV30 | TGTGCCTGGATGAAAGGGTACGAGCAGTACTTC | CAWMKGYEQYF
TRBJ2-3 | - | - | TRBV5-1 | TGCGCCAGCAGCTTGGGAGGGGGAAAAGATACGCAGTATTTT | CASSLGGGKDTQYF
TRBJ2-1 | few | TRBD2 | TRBV12-3/TRBV12-4 | TGTGCCAGCAGTCCTATAGCGGGGGCCAATGAGCAGTTCTTC | CASSPIAGANEQFF
TRBJ2-3 | - | TRBD1 | TRBV10-3 | TGTGCCATCAGCTGGACAGGCGCCGATACGCAGTATTTT | CAISWTGADTQYF
TRBJ1-1 | few | - | TRBV6-1 | TGTGCCAGCCTGATTTGGGGGCCGAACACTGAAGCTTTCTTT | CASLIWGPNTEAFF
TRBJ1-6 | - | - | TRBV6-5 | TGTGCCAGCAGTCTACAACCGGGACGGAAGAATTCACCCCTCCACTTT | CASSLQPGRKNSPLHF
TRBJ2-3 | - | - | TRBV7-2 | TGTGCCAGCAGCTCCGGGGGCTCAGATACGCAGTATTTT | CASSSGGSDTQYF
TRBJ2-1 | - | - | TRBV18 | TGTGCCAGCTCACCAGGATCCGCCAATGAGCAGTTCTTC | CASSPGSANEQFF
TRBJ2-5 | - | - | TRBV5-1 | TGCGCCAGCAGCTTGGCGACGCTGGGGGCCGTTGAGACCCAGTACTTC | CASSLATLGAVETQYF
TRBJ1-5 | once | - | TRBV20-1 | TGCAGTGCTAGAGTCTCGCAGGGTGATCAGCCCCAGGATTTT | CSARVSQGDQPQDF
TRBJ2-1 | few | TRBD2 | TRBV20-1 | TGCAGTGCTTTTAGCGGGAGGGCCGGAAATGAGCAGTTCTTC | CSAFSGRAGNEQFF